This TCR beta chain was sequenced in a study of early T cells in non-severe SARS-CoV-2 infection. Trimming took 1 base from V and 4 from J, leaving 5 bases between them. Germline CDR1 SGHRS, CDR2 YFSETQ. CDR3 size: 12 residues. As concerns this clonotype: The target antigen is unknown.

One entry per CDR3 protein results from TCRdb running MiXCR on the 5' RACE reads. The sample lists some 120,000 distinct CDR3 sequences; about 15% were seen once. The study, taken as a whole, reports: The study's VDJdb matching favored anti-spike CD8 responses and missed private and CD4 specificities.

The chain combines TRBV5-1 with TRBJ2-5; D call uncertain. The TCR was taken from an adult who was a healthcare worker with PCR-confirmed SARS-CoV-2 infection or an uninfected control (not recorded which). The sequenced sample consisted of whole blood. In DNA, the CDR3 is TGCGCCAGCAGCTTGAAGGGAGAGACCCAGTACTTC. Translation gives CASSLKGETQYF.